The next 4 T cell receptor beta chains were all read from a single sample in a study of regulatory T cells. The PCR used 52 TRBV and 13 TRBJ primers. Assay: immunoSEQ multiplex PCR; the TCRdb copy retains only in-frame clones and omits some. The profile shows tens of thousands of clones, over 90% of them singletons. Their antigen targets remain unknown. Regarding the study as a whole: Hydrophobic residues at CDR3 positions 6 and 7 were enriched in conventional CD4+ T cells of CD3G-deficient patients.

The specimen was conventional CD4+ T cells sorted from blood. The receptors here all came from a child aged 2 to 15 with CD3G deficiency.

The chain employs TRBV6-1 and TRBJ2-7; D possibly matches TRBD1 or TRBD2 (5 bases each). The CDR3 spans 14 residues. V was trimmed by 7 bases and J by 4 bases, leaving 17 bases between them. Germline assignment: CDR1 MNHNS and CDR2 SASEGT. The CDR3 DNA reads as TGTGCCAGCACCCAAGGGACCTCAAATTACGAGCAGTACTTC. It is translated as CASTQGTSNYEQYF.

The chain recombines TRBV27 with TRBJ2-3; no clear D. Germline values: CDR1 MNHEY, CDR2 SMNVEV (reference sequence). This CDR3 spans 13 amino acids. Trimming took off 3 bases at V and 3 bases at J, with 7 bases between the two ends. The CDR3 coding sequence is TGTGCCAGCAGTTTTTACAGAACAGATACGCAGTATTTT. Its translation: CASSFYRTDTQYF.

The chain employs TRBV5-1 and TRBJ2-1; TRBD2 agrees at 7 bases. CDR3 length equals 15 residues. Germline lookup yields CDR1 SGHRS and CDR2 YFSETQ. With V trimmed by 5 bases and J by 2 bases, 7 bases remained unmatched. CDR3 sequence: CASSPGTNTYNEQFF. For the CDR3, the DNA is TGCGCCAGCAGTCCCGGGACTAATACCTACAATGAGCAGTTCTTC.

The chain combines TRBV11-2 with TRBJ2-3; D not certain. This CDR3 has 13 residues. Per the germline V gene, CDR1 is SGHAT and CDR2 is FQNNGV. The V end lost 2 bases, the J end lost 3 bases, and 6 bases lay between the germline ends. In nucleotides, the CDR3 is TGTGCCAGCAGCTTAAGGTTGACAGATACGCAGTATTTT. Translating it yields CASSLRLTDTQYF.